This TCR beta chain comes out of a study of cytomegalovirus exposure and HLA in healthy donors. Study-level information: Unique TCR beta sequences numbering approximately 120 million came from about 180 million T cells in an earlier analysis. Study-level results: Earlier analysis yielded a pattern in which most TCR beta V segments were productive about 90% or about 30% of the time.

Primers included in the PCR were 60 Vbeta and 13 Jbeta primers. Some clones are missing from TCRdb's copy, which holds only in-frame ones; the method was immunoSEQ multiplex PCR. The table includes some 130,000 clones, about four fifths detected once. The table lists this clone with a few counts. Its specificity is unknown. Nominal health characterized the donors when sampled, though unrecorded immune exposures were likely. V lost 0 bases and J lost 3; bases outside the gene matches: 3. Per the germline V gene, CDR1 is SGHDT and CDR2 is YYEEEE. The CDR3 consists of 15 residues. Sequences were obtained from PBMCs. The sequence was collected from a male donor in good health and CMV-seronegative. The chain links TRBV5-6 to TRBJ1-5, with 7 positions matching TRBD1. The CDR3 loop reads CASSLGTGHNQPQHF. CDR3 nucleotide sequence: TGTGCCAGCAGCTTGGGGACAGGACACAATCAGCCCCAGCATTTT.